This T cell receptor (beta chain) comes out of a study of blood T cell repertoires in COVID-19. The length of the CDR3 is 14 residues. The germline CDR1 and CDR2 sequences are MGHRA and YSYEKL. V was pared by 8 bases and J by 1 base, with 12 bases between. The protocol was immunoSEQ multiplex PCR, while the TCRdb copy is restricted to in-frame clones and leaves out a portion. Of about 400,000 clones in the sample, just under 90% are singletons; the top ten hold around 1.7%. This clone was picked up a small number of times. Recruitment covered about 25 US areas and drew participants whose ages spanned about 18 to 90 years. Cohort allocation depended upon clinical history that participants reported. Either two negative PCRs, clearance, or symptom resolution qualified Cohort 3 donors as recovered.

This sequence originates from a woman in her twenties or thirties who had recovered from COVID-19. Sequencing input: PBMCs or T cells enriched from blood (not recorded which). The chain uses TRBV4-1 and TRBJ1-5, with D possibly matching TRBD1 (6 bases). The CDR3 DNA reads TGCGCCAGCCGACAGGTGGGCAGCAATCAGCCCCAGCATTTT. The encoded protein is CASRQVGSNQPQHF.